This T cell receptor (beta chain) was captured by sequencing in a study of cytomegalovirus exposure and HLA in healthy donors. CDR1 and CDR2 from the germline V gene are LNHDA and SQIVND (reference sequence). V was trimmed by 3 bases and J by 8 bases, leaving 16 bases between them. CDR3 length: 15 amino acids. It was with 60 Vbeta and 13 Jbeta primers that the PCR ran. Profiled with immunoSEQ multiplex PCR; TCRdb holds only in-frame clones, not every one. The table lists 150,000 to 200,000 clones, 80% of them singletons. Study conclusions and caveats: What TCR beta sequences reportedly achieved was accurate prediction of HLA-A and HLA-B alleles in most subjects. Relative to the roughly 690-donor mean, N-insertions were reportedly fewer in an Asian-associated ancestry cluster in a later analysis.

As regards this clone: Its antigen is not known.

This receptor was taken from a human donor in good health. Material: PBMCs. The rearrangement links TRBV19 to TRBJ1-4, with D uncertain. The chain's CDR3 is CASSILAGGREKLFF. CDR3 sequence (DNA): TGTGCCAGTAGTATCTTGGCAGGTGGTCGGGAAAAACTGTTTTTT.